This T cell receptor beta chain stems from a study of CD8 T cells in ankylosing spondylitis. Study-wide results and limits: Reportedly, significant enrichment of disease-linked clones occurred in matched ankylosing spondylitis synovial fluid.

This clonotype was recorded a few times. What it binds is unknown. A single record per CDR3 protein comes from TCRdb applying MiXCR to the 5' RACE reads. The sample contains about 340,000 distinct CDR3 sequences, more than 20% of which appear only once. V was pared by 4 bases and J by 0 bases, with 5 bases of the junction left unmatched. The CDR3 totals 16 residues. The germline V gene has CDR1 MGHRA and CDR2 YSYEKL. The sequence was collected from a male donor with ankylosing spondylitis or in good health (not recorded which). The genes are TRBV4-1 and TRBJ2-1; 8 bases fit TRBD1. Sequences were obtained from blood, either unsorted or a sorted T cell fraction (not recorded which). The CDR3 DNA is TGCGCCAGCAGCCGCACAGGGGGTTTCTCCTACAATGAGCAGTTCTTC. It codes for CASSRTGGFSYNEQFF.